The clone carrying this T cell receptor (beta chain) has a handful of counts. No antigen is known for it. With a J-beta primer mix and a sample-barcoded 5' primer, a second PCR ran roughly 6 to 11 cycles. TCRdb passed the 5' RACE reads through MiXCR, listing each CDR3 protein once. The table includes hundreds of thousands of distinct CDR3 sequences, under 45% detected once. Sample donors were healthy Caucasian individuals that came from Russia, aged roughly 6 to 100. This entry is derived from a study of blood T cells in healthy people across ages. Study-wide findings and caveats: TCR beta diversity, measured per million T cells, fell in a roughly linear way with age.

The CDR3 is 14 residues long. V lost 2 bases and J lost 4; bases outside the gene matches: 2. CDR1 and CDR2 from the germline V gene are SQVTM and ANQGSEA. Sequencing input: blood. This clonotype was obtained from a man between 60 and 75 years old in good health. V usage is TRBV29-1 and J usage is TRBJ2-1, with 10 bases fitting TRBD2. DNA of the CDR3: TGCAGCGTTGAAACTAGCGGGAATTACAATGAGCAGTTCTTC. It yields the protein CSVETSGNYNEQFF.